Below, 3 T cell receptor beta chains from the same sample are listed, as sequenced in a study of PD-L1 blockade in urothelial cancer. TCRdb's table, derived via immunoSEQ multiplex PCR, lists solely in-frame clones and lacks some. The sample has around 92,000 clones, about 89% seen once; the top ten hold more than 0.85%. The time point denotes: pretreatment peripheral blood. Material: PBMCs, obtained around atezolizumab (anti-PD-L1) treatment. The receptor set was obtained from a woman over 75 with urothelial cancer.

In its sample, this clone was seen a few times. The rearrangement links TRBV19 to TRBJ1-5; 11 bases are shared with TRBD1. Germline CDR1 is LNHDA and CDR2 is SQIVND (reference sequence). The CDR3 spans 15 residues. V lost 7 bases to trimming and J lost 6 bases; unmatched junction nucleotides: 8. CDR3 loop: CASTSGQGVLQPQHF. DNA for the CDR3: TGTGCCAGTACCTCGGGACAGGGGGTTCTTCAGCCCCAGCATTTT.

The sample holds one count of this clone. The chain employs TRBV9 and TRBJ2-3; 10 positions agree with TRBD2. Germline-derived CDR1 and CDR2 are SGDLS and YYNGEE. J lost 5 bases, V lost 0 bases, and 6 bases had no gene match. The CDR3 is 16 amino acids. The DNA for the CDR3 is TGTGCCAGCAGCGTAGGGCTAGCGGGAGTTGGAGATACGCAGTATTTT. It is translated as CASSVGLAGVGDTQYF.

The gene calls are TRBV9 and TRBJ2-3; perhaps TRBD2 as D (5 bases). Trimming removed 3 bases from V and 4 bases from J, with 15 bases in between. This CDR3 region has 15 residues. Germline V gene data show CDR1 as SGDLS and CDR2 as YYNGEE. This CDR3 is CASSDNERASDTQYF. The CDR3 DNA is TGTGCCAGCAGCGATAACGAGAGGGCATCAGATACGCAGTATTTT.